Below, 5 T cell receptor beta chains from the same sample are listed, as sequenced in a study of tumor-infiltrating lymphocytes in oesophageal squamous cell carcinoma. TCRdb reprocessed the PCR reads with MiXCR, giving one entry per CDR3 protein. The repertoire includes roughly 20,000 distinct CDR3 sequences, 35% to 40% of them detected once, and 12% sits in the top ten. Sequencing used esophageal tumor tissue. These receptors came from a male donor with esophageal squamous cell carcinoma.

This clonotype was counted at least ten times. V and J are TRBV28 and TRBJ1-5; possibly TRBD1 for D (5 bases). Germline values: CDR1 MDHEN, CDR2 SYDVKM. The CDR3 is 11 residues long. The ends were cut back, 5 bases at V and 12 bases at J, with 11 bases in the middle. In nucleotides, the CDR3 is TGTGCCAGCAGTACTGGGACGCTCCAGCATTTT. Translating gives CASSTGTLQHF.

Comment on this clonotype: At one end the junction does not follow the germline gene, possibly because of a read error. The rearrangement joins TRBV14 to TRBJ2-1, with a possible D match to TRBD2 (6 bases). This CDR3 contains 16 residues. The V gene's germline CDR1 is SGHDN and CDR2 FVKESK. CDR3: CASIQVAGSLYNEQFF. Here the CDR3 DNA reads TGTGCCAGCATCCAAGTGGCGGGATCCCTTTACAATGAGCAGTTCTTC.

The V call is TRBV10-1, the J call TRBJ2-5, with 9 bases identical to TRBD2. The DNA matches TRBJ2-1 better at its end, which makes the J call doubtful. Germline V gene lookup returns CDR1 WNHNN and CDR2 SYGVQD (reference sequence). This CDR3 is 15 amino acids long. The CDR3 spells CASSESLAGLNEQFF. CDR3 DNA sequence: TGCGCCAGCAGTGAGTCACTAGCGGGCCTCAATGAGCAGTTCTTC.

This sequence joins TRBV19 and TRBJ2-7; D may be TRBD1 or TRBD2 (5 bases each). The DNA end favors TRBJ2-5, so the J call may be wrong. CDR3 length: 15 amino acids. Germline CDR1 is LNHDA and CDR2 is SQIVND (reference sequence). The CDR3 loop is CASNFPGPPGETQYF. The CDR3, as DNA: TGTGCCAGTAACTTCCCGGGACCCCCCGGCGAGACCCAGTACTTC.

In its sample, this clonotype was seen a few times. This chain uses TRBV7-8 with TRBJ2-1; D is unresolved. The CDR3 length is 12 residues. Germline-derived CDR1 and CDR2 are SGHVS and FQNEAQ. The V end was cut by 4 bases, the J end by 2 bases, with 3 bases between. In DNA, the CDR3 is TGTGCCAGCAGCTCGACCTACAATGAGCAGTTCTTC. Its translation: CASSSTYNEQFF. The variable domain in full, with the rest retrieved from reference TRBV7-8 and TRBJ2-1, is GAGVSQSPRYKVAKRGQDVALRCDPISGHVSLFWYQQALGQGPEFLTYFQNEAQLDKSGLPSDRFFAERPEGSVSTLKIQRTQQEDSAVYLCASSSTYNEQFFGPGTRLTVL.